Listed below are T cell receptor beta chains from one sample, sequenced in a study of T cells in narcolepsy. The data were produced by immunoSEQ multiplex PCR, yet TCRdb's version contains in-frame clones alone and is incomplete. Among approximately 35,000 clones listed, 87% were seen once. The specimen was CD45RA- memory CD4+ T cells from PBMCs. These TCRs come from a human donor with narcolepsy. Both conserved end residues are part of each CDR3. D genes are given only for firm matches. A clone size is listed for some rows: how often the clone was seen (once, few, many), or a class if it is expanded.

clone_size	v_call	j_call	d_call	cdr3_nt	cdr3_aa
NA	TRBV6-5	TRBJ2-2	NA	TGTGCCAGCAGTTCCAGGGTGTTTAACACCGGGGAGCTGTTTTTT	CASSSRVFNTGELFF
NA	TRBV9	TRBJ2-1	TRBD2	TGTGCCAGCAGCACAGAGGCCCGGGGACTAGCGGACAATGAGCAGTTCTTC	CASSTEARGLADNEQFF
NA	TRBV28	TRBJ2-3	NA	TGTGCCAGCAGTCCTTCTGGACCCCGGGATACGCAGTATTTT	CASSPSGPRDTQYF
NA	TRBV19	TRBJ1-2	NA	TGTGCCAGTAGTATAAACAGGGAGGGCGGCTACACCTTC	CASSINREGGYTF
NA	TRBV7-9	TRBJ2-2	NA	TGTGCCAGCAGCTTAATGGGGGCGGCCACCGGGGAGCTGTTTTTT	CASSLMGAATGELFF
NA	TRBV10-3	TRBJ2-5	TRBD2	TGTGCCATCAGTGAGTCTATAGCGGGGGGACAAGAGACCCAGTACTTC	CAISESIAGGQETQYF
NA	TRBV6-5	TRBJ2-5	NA	TGTGCCAGCAGTCTCCGACGAGGAGAGACCCAGTACTTC	CASSLRRGETQYF
NA	TRBV12-5	TRBJ2-3	TRBD1	TGTGCTAGTGGTTCCTCAGGGGGCGGGACAGATACGCAGTATTTT	CASGSSGGGTDTQYF
NA	TRBV5-1	TRBJ2-3	TRBD2	TGCGCCAGCAGCCGGCGGGGGGAACGGACAGATACGCAGTATTTT	CASSRRGERTDTQYF
NA	TRBV21-1	TRBJ1-6	NA	TGTGCCAGCAGCAAAGGCCCCCTGGACCGAGGCGTATTCTCTTCACCCCTCCACTTT	CASSKGPLDRGVFSSPLHF
few	TRBV28	TRBJ1-1	TRBD1	TGTGCCAGCAGCACTTCACAGGGGAGGAAGAACACTGAAGCTTTCTTT	CASSTSQGRKNTEAFF
NA	TRBV16	TRBJ1-1	NA	TGTGCCAGCAGCCATCTACAGGGGAACACTGAAGCTTTCTTT	CASSHLQGNTEAFF
NA	TRBV7-2	TRBJ2-1	TRBD2	TGTGCCAGCAGGACTAGCGGTATCAATGAGCAGTTCTTC	CASRTSGINEQFF
NA	TRBV6-1	TRBJ1-2	NA	TGTGCCAGCAGTGAAGGGACTCAACACTCCTATGGCTACACCTTC	CASSEGTQHSYGYTF
NA	TRBV5-4	TRBJ1-1	NA	TGTGCCAGCAGCATTGAGACGAACACTGAAGCTTTCTTT	CASSIETNTEAFF
NA	TRBV11-1	TRBJ1-1	NA	TGTGCCAGCAGCTTTAAGGCTGCCACTGAAGCTTTCTTT	CASSFKAATEAFF
once	TRBV29-1	TRBJ2-1	NA	TGCAGCGTTGACCTGAAGGGGGGCGGTGAGCAGTTCTTC	CSVDLKGGGEQFF
NA	TRBV10-3	TRBJ2-7	TRBD2	TGTGCCATCAGTGAGCCAGGGAGGGCCGGGAACGAGCAGTACTTC	CAISEPGRAGNEQYF
NA	TRBV29-1	TRBJ1-1	TRBD1	TGCAGCGGGACAGGGGTTATGGGGAACACTGAAGCTTTCTTT	CSGTGVMGNTEAFF
few	TRBV5-1	TRBJ2-7	NA	TGCGCCAGCAGCTGGACCCCCGGGCCCTACGAGCAGTACTTC	CASSWTPGPYEQYF
NA	TRBV28	TRBJ1-2	TRBD1	TGTGCCAGCAGTCGACAGGGGGCGATTGGCTACACCTTC	CASSRQGAIGYTF
NA	TRBV4-1	TRBJ2-6	NA	TGCGCCAGCAGCCAAGAAGCAGTGTTGTCTGGGGCCAACGTCCTGACTTTC	CASSQEAVLSGANVLTF
NA	TRBV21-1	TRBJ1-3	NA	TGTGCCAGCTCCCGCCAGCCACCCCTCATCGCTGGAAACACCATATATTTT	CASSRQPPLIAGNTIYF
NA	TRBV6-5	TRBJ2-3	NA	TGTGCCAGCAGTTTGCCCGGGACAGATACGCAGTATTTT	CASSLPGTDTQYF
once	TRBV4-3	TRBJ1-3	NA	TGCGCCAGCAGCCTAACCCTCTCTGGAAACACCATATATTTT	CASSLTLSGNTIYF
NA	TRBV7-7	TRBJ2-5	NA	TGTGCCAGCAGCGCCGGGACATCCCAAGAGACCCAGTACTTC	CASSAGTSQETQYF
NA	TRBV5-1	TRBJ2-1	TRBD1	TGCGCCAGCAGCTCCGACAGGGTAGGCGAGCAGTTCTTC	CASSSDRVGEQFF
NA	TRBV5-1	TRBJ2-5	NA	TGCGCCAGCAGCTTGAGAAACCAAGAGACCCAGTACTTC	CASSLRNQETQYF
NA	TRBV30	TRBJ1-6	NA	TGTGCCTGGAGGCTCTCTCAGGACATCCGCTCCTATAATTCACCCCTCCACTTT	CAWRLSQDIRSYNSPLHF
NA	TRBV30	TRBJ1-5	NA	TGTGCCTGGAGTCCTGACAATCAGCCCCAGCATTTT	CAWSPDNQPQHF
once	TRBV28	TRBJ2-6	NA	TGTGCCAGCACCCTCAGGGGACCTGGGGCCAACGTCCTGACTTTC	CASTLRGPGANVLTF
once	TRBV6-1	TRBJ2-3	TRBD1	TGTGCCAGCAGCCCCGAGGACAGGTCTACAGATACGCAGTATTTT	CASSPEDRSTDTQYF
NA	TRBV18	TRBJ1-2	NA	TGTGCCAGCTCACGTGAGAAAAGTAGTGGCTACACCTTC	CASSREKSSGYTF